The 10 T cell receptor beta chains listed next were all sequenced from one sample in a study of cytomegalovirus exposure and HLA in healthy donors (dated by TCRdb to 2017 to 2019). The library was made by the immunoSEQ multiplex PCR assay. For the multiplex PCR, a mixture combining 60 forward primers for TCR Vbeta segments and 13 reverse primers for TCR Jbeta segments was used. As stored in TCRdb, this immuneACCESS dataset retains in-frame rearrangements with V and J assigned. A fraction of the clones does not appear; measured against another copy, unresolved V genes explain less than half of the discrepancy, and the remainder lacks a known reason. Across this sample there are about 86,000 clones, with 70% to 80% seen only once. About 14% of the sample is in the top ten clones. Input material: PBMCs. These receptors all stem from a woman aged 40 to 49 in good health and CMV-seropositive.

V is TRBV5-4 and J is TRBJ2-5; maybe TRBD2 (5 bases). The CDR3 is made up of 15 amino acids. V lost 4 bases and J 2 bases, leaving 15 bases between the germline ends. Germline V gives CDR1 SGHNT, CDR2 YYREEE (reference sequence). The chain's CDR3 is CASSPDLGLQETQYF. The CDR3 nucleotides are TGTGCCAGCAGCCCTGACCTTGGACTGCAAGAGACCCAGTACTTC.

The CDR3 DNA follows: TGTGCCAGCAGTTACGCCAGGAATAGCAATCAGCCCCAGCATTTT. Protein: CASSYARNSNQPQHF. This sequence joins TRBV6-5 and TRBJ1-5; D not resolved. This CDR3 comprises 15 residues. CDR1 and CDR2 (germline): MNHEY, SVGAGI. V lost 2 bases, J lost 0 bases, and 8 bases lay in between.

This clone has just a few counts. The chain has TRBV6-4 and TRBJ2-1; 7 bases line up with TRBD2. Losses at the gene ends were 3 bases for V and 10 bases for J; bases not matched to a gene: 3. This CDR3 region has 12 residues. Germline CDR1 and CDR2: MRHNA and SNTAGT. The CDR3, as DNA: TGTGCCAGCAGTGAACGTAGCGGGGAGCAGTTCTTC. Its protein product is CASSERSGEQFF.

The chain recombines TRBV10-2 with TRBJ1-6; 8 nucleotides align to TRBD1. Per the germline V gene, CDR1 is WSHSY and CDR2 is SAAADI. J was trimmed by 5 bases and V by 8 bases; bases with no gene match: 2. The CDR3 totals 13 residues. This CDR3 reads CASGTGDNSPLHF. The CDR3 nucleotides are TGCGCCAGCGGGACAGGAGATAATTCACCCCTCCACTTT.

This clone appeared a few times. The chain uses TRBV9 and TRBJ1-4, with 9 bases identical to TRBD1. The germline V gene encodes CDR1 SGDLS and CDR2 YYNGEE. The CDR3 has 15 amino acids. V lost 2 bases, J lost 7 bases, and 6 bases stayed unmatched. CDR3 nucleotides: TGTGCCAGCAGCGTCGGGACAGGGTTCGCTGAAAAACTGTTTTTT. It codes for CASSVGTGFAEKLFF.

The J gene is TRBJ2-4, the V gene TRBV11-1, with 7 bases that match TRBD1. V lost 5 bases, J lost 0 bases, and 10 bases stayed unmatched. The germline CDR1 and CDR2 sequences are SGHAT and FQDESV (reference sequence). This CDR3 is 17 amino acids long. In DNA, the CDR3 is TGTGCCAGCAGCCGGGGACAGACCATCCTAGCCAAAAACATTCAGTACTTC. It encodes CASSRGQTILAKNIQYF.

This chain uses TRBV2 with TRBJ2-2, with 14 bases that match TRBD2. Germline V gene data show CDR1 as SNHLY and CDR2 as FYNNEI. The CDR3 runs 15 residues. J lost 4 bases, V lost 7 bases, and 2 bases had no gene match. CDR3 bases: TGTGCCAGCAATGGACTAGCGGGGGGCACCGGGGAGCTGTTTTTT. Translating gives CASNGLAGGTGELFF.

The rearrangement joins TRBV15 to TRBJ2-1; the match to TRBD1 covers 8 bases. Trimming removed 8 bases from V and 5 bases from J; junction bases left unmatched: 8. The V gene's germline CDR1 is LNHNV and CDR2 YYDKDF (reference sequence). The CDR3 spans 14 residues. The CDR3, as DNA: TGTGCCACCGTGGACAGGGCTTTGGACAATGAGCAGTTCTTC. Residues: CATVDRALDNEQFF. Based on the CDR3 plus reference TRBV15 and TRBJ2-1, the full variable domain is DAMVIQNPRYQVTQFGKPVTLSCSQTLNHNVMYWYQQKSSQAPKLLFHYYDKDFNNEADTPDNFQSRRPNTSFCFLDIRSPGLGDTAMYLCATVDRALDNEQFFGPGTRLTVL.

Here the CDR3 DNA reads TGTGCTAGTGGTTTGGGCGTCACGATCTATGGCTACACCTTC. The encoded protein is CASGLGVTIYGYTF. The chain joins TRBV12-5 to TRBJ1-2, with no clear D. Germline V gives CDR1 LGHNT, CDR2 FRNRAP. The germline V and J ends were trimmed by 1 base and 4 bases, with 10 bases remaining between them. The CDR3 runs to 14 residues.

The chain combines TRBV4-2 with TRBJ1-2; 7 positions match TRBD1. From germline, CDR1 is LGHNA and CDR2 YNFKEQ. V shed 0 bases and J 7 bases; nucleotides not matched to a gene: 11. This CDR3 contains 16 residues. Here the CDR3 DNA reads TGTGCCAGCAGCCAAGAAATCACCAGGGGGGTTGTTGGCTACACCTTC. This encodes CASSQEITRGVVGYTF.